The clone carrying this T cell receptor (beta chain) was counted once. Its antigen is currently unknown. Germline lookup yields CDR1 MNHEY and CDR2 SVGEGT. The CDR3 is made up of 15 amino acids. V shed 4 bases and J shed 4 bases, with 14 bases lying between them. Sequencing used immunoSEQ multiplex PCR; TCRdb keeps in-frame clones, though not all of them. Altogether about 110,000 clones are present, 80% to 95% being singletons, with the ten largest covering about 2.5%. The data originate from a study of T cell responses to AZD1222 COVID-19 vaccine. Study findings and constraints: Just six or seven AZD1222 recipients tested seropositive at baseline. Reports say nearly half of spike-specific TCRs go after unmutated variant regions. Possibly, clonal diversity was underestimated; donors were largely white British and included more females.

This clonotype was sampled from an adult who received the AZD1222 COVID-19 vaccine. The gene calls are TRBV6-2 or TRBV6-3 and TRBJ1-5, with D unclear. The sample consisted of peripheral blood, taken 28 days after the second AZD1222 dose. The CDR3: CASSSSLTENQPQHF. The DNA for the CDR3 is TGTGCCAGCAGTTCGTCCTTGACGGAGAATCAGCCCCAGCATTTT.